Given below is one T cell receptor (beta chain) in context. Using a J-beta primer mix together with a sample-barcoded 5' primer, a second PCR was run for roughly 7 to 11 cycles. One entry per CDR3 protein results from TCRdb running MiXCR on the 5' RACE reads. The sample has fewer than 2,000,000 distinct CDR3 sequences; approximately 40% are singletons. The data were taken from a study of blood T cells in healthy people across ages. The germline CDR1 and CDR2 sequences are DFQATT and SNEGSKA (reference sequence). The V gene lost 6 bases and the J gene lost 9 bases, with 18 bases spanning the gap. The CDR3 loop spans 13 amino acids.

The rearrangement joins TRBV20-1 to TRBJ1-5, with no clear D. Sequencing was performed on blood. This clonotype was obtained from a human donor in good health. The CDR3 coding sequence is TGCAGTGCCGCCAGCGGTGGCGGGATGCCCCAGCATTTT. Translated: CSAASGGGMPQHF.